The T cell receptor (beta chain) described here comes from a study of blood T cell repertoires in COVID-19. Across the study: The study drew acute and convalescent COVID-19 samples from the United States, Italy and Spain.

This clone appeared a few times. The J segment lost 4 bases and the V segment lost 6 bases, leaving 10 bases of the junction unmatched. CDR3 length equals 15 residues. Germline loops: CDR1 MNHEY, CDR2 SVGAGI. Here immunoSEQ multiplex PCR was the method, and the copy in TCRdb shows in-frame clones only, minus some. The data show about 18,000 clones, with roughly 88% seen just once and approximately 10% held by the top ten. V gene TRBV6-5 combines with J gene TRBJ2-7; TRBD2 agrees at 9 bases. The specimen sequenced was peripheral blood. This TCR was recovered from a man in his forties with active COVID-19. CDR3 in DNA: TGTGCCAGCAGCCGCTTTAGCGGGAGTCAATACGAGCAGTACTTC. This translates into CASSRFSGSQYEQYF.